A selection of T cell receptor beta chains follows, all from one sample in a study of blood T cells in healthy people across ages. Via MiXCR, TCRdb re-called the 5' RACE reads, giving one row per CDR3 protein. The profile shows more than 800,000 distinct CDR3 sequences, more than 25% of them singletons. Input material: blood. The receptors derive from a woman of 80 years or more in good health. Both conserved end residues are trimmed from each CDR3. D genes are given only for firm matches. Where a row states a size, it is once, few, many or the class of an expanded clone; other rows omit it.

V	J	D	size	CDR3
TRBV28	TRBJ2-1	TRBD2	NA	ASSSSGRVSNEQF
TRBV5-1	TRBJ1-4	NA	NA	ASSRGTTATNEKLF
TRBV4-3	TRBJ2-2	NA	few	ASSQDLGTTNTGELF
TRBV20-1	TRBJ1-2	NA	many	SARDRRRTYGYT
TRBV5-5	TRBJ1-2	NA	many	ASFLSRGNDYGYT
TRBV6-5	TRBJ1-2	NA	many	ASSYSRGAAGYT
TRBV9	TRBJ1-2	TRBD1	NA	ASSVAGTGALHGYGYT
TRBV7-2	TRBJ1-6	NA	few	ASSLANDSPLH
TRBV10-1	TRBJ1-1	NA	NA	ASSPPDTEAF
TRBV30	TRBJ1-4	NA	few	AWSVRLMPNEKLF
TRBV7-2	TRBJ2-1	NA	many	ASSLDPGVGDEQF
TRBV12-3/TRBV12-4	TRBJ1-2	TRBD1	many	ASSLRAGGGYT
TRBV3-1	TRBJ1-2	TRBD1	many	ASSQHRQGHYGYT
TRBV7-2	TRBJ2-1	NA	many	ASSSSAVSSYNEQF
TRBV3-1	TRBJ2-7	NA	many	ASSQTIGTSGREQY
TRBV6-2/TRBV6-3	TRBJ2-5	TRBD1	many	ASSQHRGHQETQY
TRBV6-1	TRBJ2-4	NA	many	ASSEVQRKAKNIQY
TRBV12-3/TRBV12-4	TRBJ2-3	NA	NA	ASTQGGERTDMEY
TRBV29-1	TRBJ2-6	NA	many	SVALVAGANVLT
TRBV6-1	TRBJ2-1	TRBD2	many	ASRTSGYNEQF
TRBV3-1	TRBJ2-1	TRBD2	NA	ASSLGTSGPTGYNEQF
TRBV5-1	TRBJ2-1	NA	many	ASSLPVQGKNEQF
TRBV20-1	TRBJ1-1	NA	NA	SVTDTEAF
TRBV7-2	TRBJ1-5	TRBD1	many	ASSQYGTGANQPQH
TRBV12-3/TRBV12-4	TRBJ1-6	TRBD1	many	ASSFLTGGSPLH
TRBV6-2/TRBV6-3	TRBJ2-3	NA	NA	ASKGGILTDTQY
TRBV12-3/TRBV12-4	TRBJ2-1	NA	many	ASSLGTGMLNEQF
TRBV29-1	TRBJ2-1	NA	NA	SVEGVTESSYNEQF
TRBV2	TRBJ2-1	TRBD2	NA	ASSKAGGLNSRTYNEQF
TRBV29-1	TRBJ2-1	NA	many	SAEFYNEQF
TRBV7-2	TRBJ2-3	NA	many	ASSRNGRPALTDTQY
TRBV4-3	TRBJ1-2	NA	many	ASSQRPQEPNYGYT
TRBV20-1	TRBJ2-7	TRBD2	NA	SARSLAGASYEQY
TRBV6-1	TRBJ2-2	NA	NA	ASRLEMMNTGELF
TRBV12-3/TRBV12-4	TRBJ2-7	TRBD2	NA	ASIGEGGGDSYNEQY
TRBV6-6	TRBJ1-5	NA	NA	ASGVDGGRNQPQH
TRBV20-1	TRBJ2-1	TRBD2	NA	SARETSGSNEQF
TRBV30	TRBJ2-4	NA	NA	AWGDGVMAKNIQY
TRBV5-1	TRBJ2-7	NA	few	ASSLGRFSYEQY
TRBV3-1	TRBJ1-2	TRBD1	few	ASSLGTGALNYGYT
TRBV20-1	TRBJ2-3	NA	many	SAPPGANTDTQY
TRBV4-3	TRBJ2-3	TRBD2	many	ASSLGGRNTDTQY
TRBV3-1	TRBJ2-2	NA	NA	ASSQVPGTGELF
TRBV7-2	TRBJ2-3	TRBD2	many	ASSPRTSGPARADTQY
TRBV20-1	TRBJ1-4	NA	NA	SARDPEENNEKLF
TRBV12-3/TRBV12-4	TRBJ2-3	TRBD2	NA	ASSLPGLAGGISTDAQY
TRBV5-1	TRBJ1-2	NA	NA	ASSLAGQLSGYGYT
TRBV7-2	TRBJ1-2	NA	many	ASSLAIGSNYGYT
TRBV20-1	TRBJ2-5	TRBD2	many	SARRASGGAEETQY
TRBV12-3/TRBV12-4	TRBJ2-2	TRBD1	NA	ASSRRTGGAEGPF
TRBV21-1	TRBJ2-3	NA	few	ASSKALASGTSSTDTQY
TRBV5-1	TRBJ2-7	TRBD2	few	ASSLVAAGASYEQY
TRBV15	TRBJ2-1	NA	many	ATSRDRALSYNEQF